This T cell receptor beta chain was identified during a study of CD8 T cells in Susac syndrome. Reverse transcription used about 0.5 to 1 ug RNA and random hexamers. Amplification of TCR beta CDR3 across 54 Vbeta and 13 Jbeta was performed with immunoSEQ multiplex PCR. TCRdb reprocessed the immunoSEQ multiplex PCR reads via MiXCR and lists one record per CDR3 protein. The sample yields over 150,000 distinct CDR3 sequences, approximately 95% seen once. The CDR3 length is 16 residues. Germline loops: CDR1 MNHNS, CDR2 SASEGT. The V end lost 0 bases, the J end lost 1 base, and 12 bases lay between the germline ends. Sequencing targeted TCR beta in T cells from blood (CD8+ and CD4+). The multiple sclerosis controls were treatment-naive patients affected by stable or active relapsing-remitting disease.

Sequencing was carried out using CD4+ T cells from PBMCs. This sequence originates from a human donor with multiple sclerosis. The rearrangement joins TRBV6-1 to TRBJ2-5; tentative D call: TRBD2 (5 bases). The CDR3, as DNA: TGTGCCAGCAGTGAAGCGCCGGTGGGAGCCCAAGAGACCCAGTACTTC. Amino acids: CASSEAPVGAQETQYF.